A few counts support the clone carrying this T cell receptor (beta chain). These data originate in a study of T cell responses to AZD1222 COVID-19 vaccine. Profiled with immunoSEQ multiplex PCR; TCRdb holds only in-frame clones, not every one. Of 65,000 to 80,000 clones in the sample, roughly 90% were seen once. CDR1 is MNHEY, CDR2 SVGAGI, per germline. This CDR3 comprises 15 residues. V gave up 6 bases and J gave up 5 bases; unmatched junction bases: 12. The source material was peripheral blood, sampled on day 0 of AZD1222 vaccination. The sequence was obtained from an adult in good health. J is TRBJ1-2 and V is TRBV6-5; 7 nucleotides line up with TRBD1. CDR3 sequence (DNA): TGTGCCAGCAGCCTTCCTAAGGGGGCGCGGTATGGCTACACCTTC. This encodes CASSLPKGARYGYTF.